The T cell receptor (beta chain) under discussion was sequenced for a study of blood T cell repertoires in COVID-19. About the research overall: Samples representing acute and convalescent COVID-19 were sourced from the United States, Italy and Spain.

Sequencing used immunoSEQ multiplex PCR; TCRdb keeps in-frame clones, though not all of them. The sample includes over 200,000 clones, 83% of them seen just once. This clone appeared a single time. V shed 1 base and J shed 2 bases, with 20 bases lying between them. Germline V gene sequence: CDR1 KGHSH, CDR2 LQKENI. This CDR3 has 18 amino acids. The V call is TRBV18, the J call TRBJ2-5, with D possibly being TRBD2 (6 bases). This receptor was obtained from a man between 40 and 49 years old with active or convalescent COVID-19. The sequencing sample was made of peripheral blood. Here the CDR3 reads CASSPREAQPSGQETQYF. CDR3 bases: TGTGCCAGCTCACCACGGGAGGCTCAACCCTCAGGACAAGAGACCCAGTACTTC.